This record concerns one T cell receptor beta chain sequence. Original analysis: Reference gene primer amplification yielded estimated nucleated cell counts. TCRdb's table, derived via immunoSEQ multiplex PCR, lists solely in-frame clones and lacks some. D and trimming come from the DNA, and the V and J calls and clone size come from that table. This sample has a few hundred thousand clones, with 85% to 90% found just once. This sample is part of a study of blood T cell repertoires in COVID-19. Overall study: Samples taken during acute and convalescent COVID-19 were collected in the United States, Italy and Spain. In each case, the material was cDNA or gDNA derived from T cells, B-cell-depleted T cells, or PBMCs.

V trimming: 1 base; J trimming: 3 bases; junction bases outside the gene matches: 5. The V gene's germline CDR1 is SGHDT and CDR2 YYEEEE. This CDR3 has 16 residues. V is TRBV5-6 and J is TRBJ2-3; 10 bases fit TRBD2. The material sequenced was peripheral blood. The clonotype comes from a man aged 25-40 years with acute or convalescent COVID-19. CDR3 in amino acids: CASSLLAGEVTDTQYF. CDR3 coding DNA: TGTGCCAGCAGCTTGCTAGCGGGAGAGGTGACAGATACGCAGTATTTT.